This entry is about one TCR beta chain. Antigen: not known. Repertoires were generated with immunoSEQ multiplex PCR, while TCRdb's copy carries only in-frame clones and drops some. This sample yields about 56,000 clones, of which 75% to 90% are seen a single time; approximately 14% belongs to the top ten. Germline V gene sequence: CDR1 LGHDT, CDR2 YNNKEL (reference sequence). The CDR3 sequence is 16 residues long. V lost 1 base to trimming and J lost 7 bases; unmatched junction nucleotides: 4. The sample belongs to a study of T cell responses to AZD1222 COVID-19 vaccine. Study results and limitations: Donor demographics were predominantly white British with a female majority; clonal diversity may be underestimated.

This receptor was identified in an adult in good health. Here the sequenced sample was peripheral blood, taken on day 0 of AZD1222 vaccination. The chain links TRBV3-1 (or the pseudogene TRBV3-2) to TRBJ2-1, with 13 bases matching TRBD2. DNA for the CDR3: TGTGCCAGCAGCCAAGGACTAGCGGGAGGTAATAATGAGCAGTTCTTC. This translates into CASSQGLAGGNNEQFF.